This TCR beta chain was documented in a study of identical twins' blood T cells. There are 14 residues in the CDR3. Germline-derived CDR1 and CDR2 are LGHDT and YNNKEL (reference sequence). This clonotype has only a few counts. What it recognizes is unknown. Sequence at one end of the junction differs from germline and may be a read error. MiXCR was run by TCRdb on the 5' RACE reads, yielding one entry per CDR3 protein. The sample yields hundreds of thousands of distinct CDR3 sequences, 28% seen once. Notes on the study in general: Environmental influences on twin similarity could not be excluded.

The TCR sequence derives from a woman aged 18 to 55 in good health. The sequencing input was PBMCs. This chain connects TRBV3-1 to TRBJ1-1; 9 bases are a match to TRBD1. The CDR3 sequence is CAGSQGTGRAEAFF. The DNA of the CDR3 is TGTGCCGGCAGCCAAGGGACAGGGCGGGCTGAAGCTTTCTTT. Combining the CDR3 with reference TRBV3-1 and TRBJ1-1 gives the whole variable domain DTAVSQTPKYLVTQMGNDKSIKCEQNLGHDTMYWYKQDSKKFLKIMFSYNNKELIINETVPNRFSPKSPDKAHLNLHINSLELGDSAVYFCAGSQGTGRAEAFFGQGTRLTVV.